The sequence of this T cell receptor (beta chain) was determined in a study of early T cells in non-severe SARS-CoV-2 infection. On the study more broadly: Bulk RNA from unsorted whole blood was sequenced; chains were unpaired.

The study's findings and limits: Using VDJdb, the matching emphasized anti-spike CD8 responses while missing private and CD4 specificities.

J lost 6 bases, V lost 1 base, and 14 bases had no gene match. Germline-derived CDR1 and CDR2 are DFQATT and SNEGSKA (reference sequence). The CDR3 is 17 amino acids. The TCR library protocol attached unique molecular identifiers to the individual cDNA molecules. One entry per CDR3 protein results from TCRdb running MiXCR on the 5' RACE reads. The sample has roughly 51,000 distinct CDR3 sequences; about 6.3% are singletons. This clonotype has ten or more counts. Its target is not known. This specimen consisted of whole blood, obtained at baseline. This chain connects TRBV20-1 to TRBJ1-2, with TRBD1 identical over 10 bases. This receptor was identified in an adult who was a healthcare worker with PCR-confirmed SARS-CoV-2 infection or an uninfected control (not recorded which). CDR3 coding DNA: TGCAGTGCTAGAGGAAAGGGACCGGGACAGGGGACGGATGGCTACACCTTC. Its translation is CSARGKGPGQGTDGYTF.